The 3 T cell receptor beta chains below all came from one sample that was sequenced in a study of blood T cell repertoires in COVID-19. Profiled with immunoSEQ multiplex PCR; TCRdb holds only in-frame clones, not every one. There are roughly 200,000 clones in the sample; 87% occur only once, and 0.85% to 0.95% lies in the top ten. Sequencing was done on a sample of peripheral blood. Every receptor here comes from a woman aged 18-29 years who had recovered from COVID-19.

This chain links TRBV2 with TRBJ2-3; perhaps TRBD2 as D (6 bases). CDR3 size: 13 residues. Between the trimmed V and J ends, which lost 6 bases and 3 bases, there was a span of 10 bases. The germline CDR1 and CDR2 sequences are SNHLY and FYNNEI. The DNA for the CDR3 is TGTGCCAGCAGGGGACTGAAAACAGATACGCAGTATTTT. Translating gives CASRGLKTDTQYF. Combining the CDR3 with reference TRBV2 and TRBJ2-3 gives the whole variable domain EPEVTQTPSHQVTQMGQEVILRCVPISNHLYFYWYRQILGQKVEFLVSFYNNEISEKSEIFDDQFSVERPDGSNFTLKIRSTKLEDSAMYFCASRGLKTDTQYFGPGTRLTVL.

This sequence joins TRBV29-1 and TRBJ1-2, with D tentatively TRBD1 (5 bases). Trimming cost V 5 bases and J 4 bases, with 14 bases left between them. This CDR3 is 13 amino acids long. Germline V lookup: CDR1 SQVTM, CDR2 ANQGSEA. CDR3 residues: CSVPLRGSYGYTF. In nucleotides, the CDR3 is TGCAGCGTTCCATTAAGGGGTAGCTATGGCTACACCTTC.

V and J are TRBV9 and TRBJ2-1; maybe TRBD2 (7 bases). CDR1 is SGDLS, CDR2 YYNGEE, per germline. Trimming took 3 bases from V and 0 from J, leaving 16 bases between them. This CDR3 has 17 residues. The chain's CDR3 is CASSDGGRTSSYNEQFF. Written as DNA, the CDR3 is TGTGCCAGCAGCGACGGGGGGCGGACTAGCTCCTACAATGAGCAGTTCTTC.